One sample yielded the 25 T cell receptor beta chains listed below, sequenced in a study of blood T cell repertoires in COVID-19. Sequencing was performed with immunoSEQ multiplex PCR; in TCRdb, only in-frame clones are kept and a portion is missing. Counted here are around 140,000 clones, roughly nine tenths occurring once; the ten biggest clones make up roughly an eighth. The sequencing input was peripheral blood. These receptors were obtained from a man aged 18 to 35 with COVID-19, enrolled during active disease.

The V call is TRBV27, the J call TRBJ2-1, with TRBD1 as a possible D gene (6 bases). Germline lookup yields CDR1 MNHEY and CDR2 SMNVEV (reference sequence). CDR3 length equals 12 residues. V dropped 4 bases and J dropped 8 bases, with 9 bases sitting between them. The CDR3: CASSSNRDEQFF. CDR3 nucleotides: TGTGCCAGCAGTTCTAACAGGGATGAGCAGTTCTTC.

Comment on this clone: Other DNA sequences from this sample encode an identical CDR3 as well. V usage is TRBV28 and J usage is TRBJ2-7, with D possibly being TRBD2 (6 bases). CDR3 length: 12 amino acids. Germline CDR1 is MDHEN and CDR2 is SYDVKM. The V gene lost 6 bases and the J gene lost 3 bases, with 9 bases spanning the gap. The CDR3 DNA reads as TGTGCCAGCAGCCCCGGGGGCTACGAGCAGTACTTC. Translated: CASSPGGYEQYF.

Comments on this clone: An end of the junction does not agree with germline; a read error may underlie this. The chain uses TRBV7-9 and TRBJ1-4; D remains unclear. In germline, CDR1 is SEHNR, CDR2 FQNEAQ (reference sequence). This CDR3 is built from 13 residues. The CDR3 DNA reads as TGTGCCAGCAGCTTAGGTGTACGAGAAAAACTGCTTTTT. Protein product: CASSLGVREKLLF. The whole variable domain, remainder taken from reference TRBV7-9 and TRBJ1-4, is DTGVSQNPRHKITKRGQNVTFRCDPISEHNRLYWYRQTLGQGPEFLTYFQNEAQLEKSRLLSDRFSAERPKGSFSTLEIQRTEQGDSAMYLCASSLGVREKLLFGSGTQLSVL.

This chain connects TRBV7-3 to TRBJ2-3; TRBD2 aligns across 10 bases. Germline-derived CDR1 and CDR2 are SGHTA and FQGTGA. Trimming removed 0 bases from V and 1 base from J; junction bases left unmatched: 4. CDR3 length: 17 amino acids. The CDR3: CASSLTMLAGGTDTQYF. DNA of the CDR3: TGTGCCAGCAGCTTAACTATGCTAGCGGGAGGCACAGATACGCAGTATTTT.

This clone was recorded only once. V usage is TRBV15 and J usage is TRBJ2-7; D remains ambiguous. With 8 bases removed from V and 0 bases from J, the gap between germline ends came to 11 bases. In germline, CDR1 is LNHNV, CDR2 YYDKDF (reference sequence). The CDR3 totals 13 residues. CDR3 loop: CATAKRGSYEQYF. CDR3 DNA sequence: TGTGCCACCGCTAAGCGTGGCTCCTACGAGCAGTACTTC. Based on the CDR3 plus reference TRBV15 and TRBJ2-7, the full variable domain is DAMVIQNPRYQVTQFGKPVTLSCSQTLNHNVMYWYQQKSSQAPKLLFHYYDKDFNNEADTPDNFQSRRPNTSFCFLDIRSPGLGDTAMYLCATAKRGSYEQYFGPGTRLTVT.

J is TRBJ2-7 and V is TRBV28; the match to TRBD2 covers 14 bases. Looked up from germline, CDR1 is MDHEN and CDR2 is SYDVKM. V trimming: 5 bases; J trimming: 2 bases; junction bases outside the gene matches: 11. The CDR3 consists of 18 residues. DNA for the CDR3: TGTGCCAGCAGTCCGGGACTAGCGGGAGACCCACCAACCTACGAGCAGTACTTC. It yields the protein CASSPGLAGDPPTYEQYF.

The chain combines TRBV6-4 with TRBJ2-1; the match to TRBD2 covers 7 bases. With V trimmed by 10 bases and J by 9 bases, 12 bases remained unmatched. The CDR3 has 13 amino acids. The germline gives CDR1 MRHNA, CDR2 SNTAGT. In DNA, the CDR3 is TGTGCCACGGCGTGGCGGGAGTTCGGTGAGCAGTTCTTC. It specifies CATAWREFGEQFF.

This rearrangement joins TRBV28 to TRBJ2-7; possible D gene TRBD2, 5 bases. The length of the CDR3 is 11 residues. Trimming left V 5 bases short and J 6 bases short, with 8 bases between. The germline V gene has CDR1 MDHEN and CDR2 SYDVKM. CDR3 DNA sequence: TGTGCCAGCAGTGTTCGGGGCGAGCAGTACTTC. Translating gives CASSVRGEQYF.

The chain is built from TRBV11-3 and TRBJ2-1; 8 bases fit TRBD2. This CDR3 is 17 amino acids long. The ends lost 1 base at V and 4 bases at J; junction bases unmatched: 9. From germline, CDR1 is SGHNT and CDR2 YENEEA. CDR3 region: CASSLASGTRSYNEQFF. CDR3 coding DNA: TGTGCCAGCAGCTTAGCCTCCGGGACTAGATCGTACAATGAGCAGTTCTTC.

This clone was seen only a few times. V and J are TRBV10-3 and TRBJ2-3; tentatively, D is TRBD1 (5 bases). V was cut by 2 bases and J by 0 bases, with 12 bases left in between. Germline assignment: CDR1 ENHRY and CDR2 SYGVKD. CDR3 length: 16 residues. The CDR3 sequence: CAISEKIGASTDTQYF. CDR3 DNA: TGTGCCATCAGTGAGAAGATAGGGGCTAGCACAGATACGCAGTATTTT.

The chain joins TRBV10-3 to TRBJ1-5; D uncertain. Looked up from germline, CDR1 is ENHRY and CDR2 is SYGVKD. The CDR3 has 16 residues. The germline V and J ends were trimmed by 2 bases and 3 bases, with 14 bases remaining between them. The CDR3 bases are TGTGCCATCAGTGAGGCCCCCGCGGACTACAATCAGCCCCAGCATTTT. This sequence encodes CAISEAPADYNQPQHF.

The genes are TRBV6-5 and TRBJ2-7; 10 bases line up with TRBD2. CDR1 MNHEY and CDR2 SVGAGI come from the germline V gene. This CDR3 has 14 residues. J was trimmed by 3 bases and V by 3 bases; bases with no gene match: 2. CDR3 nucleotides: TGTGCCAGCAGTTATGGACTAGCGGACTACGAGCAGTACTTC. Translation: CASSYGLADYEQYF.

The rearrangement joins TRBV27 to TRBJ2-7; TRBD1 agrees at 7 bases. The CDR3 runs 13 residues. V gave up 5 bases and J gave up 4 bases; unmatched junction bases: 5. Germline V gene data show CDR1 as MNHEY and CDR2 as SMNVEV (reference sequence). The CDR3 here is CASSDGTEYEQYF. CDR3 in DNA: TGTGCCAGCAGTGACGGGACAGAGTACGAGCAGTACTTC.

Comments on this clone: The junction shows a germline mismatch at one end, possibly a read error. The chain carries TRBV28 and TRBJ1-4; D unresolved. CDR3 length equals 12 residues. Germline V gene lookup returns CDR1 MDHEN and CDR2 SYDVKM. The CDR3 loop is CASSYSNEKLLF. CDR3 DNA: TGTGCCAGCAGTTACTCGAATGAAAAACTGCTTTTT.

This clone was counted between two and nine times. The chain carries TRBV3-1 (or the pseudogene TRBV3-2) and TRBJ1-2; 10 nucleotides agree with TRBD1. The ends lost 0 bases at V and 5 bases at J; junction bases unmatched: 3. Germline V gene lookup returns CDR1 LGHDT and CDR2 YNNKEL (reference sequence). The CDR3 consists of 15 residues. CDR3 sequence: CASSQDLGQGYGYTF. Here the CDR3 DNA reads TGTGCCAGCAGCCAAGATCTGGGACAGGGGTATGGCTACACCTTC.

The chain's CDR3 is CASSVSTGAWQYF. The CDR3 DNA reads TGTGCCAGCAGTGTGTCAACGGGAGCATGGCAGTACTTC. V usage is TRBV6-4 and J usage is TRBJ2-7; D is perhaps TRBD2 (6 bases). Trimming stripped 4 bases from V and 9 bases from J, with 16 bases between. The CDR3 sequence is 13 residues long. Germline V gene sequence: CDR1 MRHNA, CDR2 SNTAGT.

The J gene is TRBJ2-1, the V gene TRBV27, with 9 bases identical to TRBD2. The CDR3 length is 14 residues. Germline assignment: CDR1 MNHEY and CDR2 SMNVEV (reference sequence). V was clipped by 8 bases and J by 6 bases; unmatched bases: 8. CDR3 bases: TGTGCCAGCTTTACCGGGACTAGCACCAATGAGCAGTTCTTC. Translating it yields CASFTGTSTNEQFF.

The chain joins TRBV30 to TRBJ1-1, with 8 bases lining up with TRBD1. V was clipped by 2 bases and J by 2 bases; unmatched bases: 4. The CDR3 extends over 14 amino acids. The germline V gene encodes CDR1 GTSNPN and CDR2 SVGIG (reference sequence). CDR3 amino acids: CAWSHGQGNTEAFF. The CDR3 nucleotides are TGTGCCTGGAGTCACGGACAGGGTAACACTGAAGCTTTCTTT. Combining the CDR3 with reference TRBV30 and TRBJ1-1 gives the whole variable domain SQTIHQWPATLVQPVGSPLSLECTVEGTSNPNLYWYRQAAGRGLQLLFYSVGIGQISSEVPQNLSASRPQDRQFILSSKKLLLSDSGFYLCAWSHGQGNTEAFFGQGTRLTVV.

In DNA, the CDR3 is TGCGCCAGCAGCCGAAATAACCCTGGGACAGCCACAGATACGCAGTATTTT. This codes for CASSRNNPGTATDTQYF. J is TRBJ2-3 and V is TRBV5-1, with 7 bases identical to TRBD1. Germline V gene data show CDR1 as SGHRS and CDR2 as YFSETQ. V lost 4 bases and J lost 2; bases outside the gene matches: 13. This CDR3 has 17 amino acids.

The genes are TRBV4-2 and TRBJ2-1; 8 bases line up with TRBD2. CDR3 size: 16 residues. V dropped 0 bases and J dropped 2; count of bases not matched to a gene: 3. Germline V lookup: CDR1 LGHNA, CDR2 YNFKEQ. CDR3 in DNA: TGTGCCAGCAGCCAAGATCCCGGGAGGGCCTACAATGAGCAGTTCTTC. Translating it yields CASSQDPGRAYNEQFF.

The chain uses TRBV28 and TRBJ2-1; 10 bases map to TRBD2. The CDR3 spans 20 residues. Unmatched junction bases numbered 22, after V lost 4 bases and J lost 7 bases. From germline, CDR1 is MDHEN and CDR2 SYDVKM. The DNA for the CDR3 is TGTGCCAGCAGTTCCTCGTGGCACAGCGGGAGGGCTTCTTCGCGGAATGAGCAGTTCTTC. Encoded protein: CASSSSWHSGRASSRNEQFF.

This clone was detected once. The chain is built from TRBV27 and TRBJ2-7; TRBD2 matches 7 bases. This CDR3 spans 15 amino acids. With V trimmed by 1 base and J by 0 bases, 3 bases remained unmatched. Looked up from germline, CDR1 is MNHEY and CDR2 is SMNVEV (reference sequence). The CDR3 spells CASSLFASGSYEQYF. The DNA for the CDR3 is TGTGCCAGCAGTTTATTCGCTAGCGGCTCCTACGAGCAGTACTTC.

The V call is TRBV9, the J call TRBJ1-3; tentative D call: TRBD1 (6 bases). Germline loops: CDR1 SGDLS, CDR2 YYNGEE. The CDR3 length is 16 residues. With 4 bases removed from V and 0 bases from J, the gap between germline ends came to 14 bases. The CDR3 loop is CASSSRDKSSGNTIYF. CDR3 DNA sequence: TGTGCCAGCAGCTCCCGGGACAAGAGCTCTGGAAACACCATATATTTT. The whole variable domain, remainder taken from reference TRBV9 and TRBJ1-3, is DSGVTQTPKHLITATGQRVTLRCSPRSGDLSVYWYQQSLDQGLQFLIQYYNGEERAKGNILERFSAQQFPDLHSELNLSSLELGDSALYFCASSSRDKSSGNTIYFGEGSWLTVV.

The chain combines TRBV10-1 with TRBJ2-7; D is ambiguous. Germline lookup yields CDR1 WNHNN and CDR2 SYGVQD (reference sequence). V was pared by 2 bases and J by 1 base, with 12 bases between. The CDR3 has 15 residues. CDR3 nucleotide sequence: TGCGCCAGCAGTGAGGCTACTCTCCTATCCTACGAGCAGTACTTC. Its protein is CASSEATLLSYEQYF.

The V call is TRBV27, the J call TRBJ2-7; 12 bases map to TRBD2. Trimming cost V 5 bases and J 4 bases; bases outside gene matches: 9. The V gene's germline CDR1 is MNHEY and CDR2 SMNVEV (reference sequence). There are 16 residues in the CDR3. The CDR3 spells CASSPRLAGEPYEQYF. The CDR3 DNA follows: TGTGCCAGCAGTCCCCGACTAGCGGGAGAGCCTTACGAGCAGTACTTC.